One sample yielded the 20 T cell receptor beta chains listed below, sequenced in a study of T cell responses to AZD1222 COVID-19 vaccine. The table came from immunoSEQ multiplex PCR; TCRdb's copy has only in-frame clones and leaves some out. The table records roughly 70,000 clones, 65% to 90% of them present only once. This specimen was peripheral blood, taken on day 0 of AZD1222 vaccination. The receptors stem from an adult in good health.

The chain uses TRBV28 and TRBJ2-7; D uncertain. The V gene lost 6 bases and the J gene lost 3 bases, with 18 bases spanning the gap. Germline CDR1 MDHEN, CDR2 SYDVKM. CDR3 size: 15 residues. CDR3 amino acids: CASRHRTAPYYEQYF. For the CDR3, the DNA is TGTGCCAGCAGACACCGGACCGCTCCCTACTACGAGCAGTACTTC.

The gene calls are TRBV28 and TRBJ1-4; D perhaps matches TRBD1 (5 bases). The length of the CDR3 is 16 residues. Between the trimmed V and J ends, which lost 5 bases and 7 bases, there was a span of 20 bases. Per the germline V gene, CDR1 is MDHEN and CDR2 is SYDVKM. The CDR3, as DNA: TGTGCCAGCAGTCTTGGCTTTGCGCAGGGAGTTGAAAAACTGTTTTTT. Translated: CASSLGFAQGVEKLFF.

The chain employs TRBV7-9 and TRBJ2-7; 8 bases line up with TRBD1. This CDR3 comprises 16 residues. J lost 5 bases, V lost 5 bases, and 14 bases had no gene match. Germline lookup yields CDR1 SEHNR and CDR2 FQNEAQ (reference sequence). Written as DNA, the CDR3 is TGTGCCAGCAGCCCTCGGACAGGGCGGGATGTGAACGAGCAGTACTTC. Translated: CASSPRTGRDVNEQYF.

The CDR3 region has the DNA TGTGCCAGCAGTGAATCCCGCACCACGAACACCGGGGAGCTGTTTTTT. The encoded protein is CASSESRTTNTGELFF. V usage is TRBV6-1 and J usage is TRBJ2-2; D is unclear. The CDR3 is 16 amino acids. From germline, CDR1 is MNHNS and CDR2 SASEGT. V was shortened by 2 bases and J by 0 bases, with 10 bases between the two germline ends.

This clone was observed a single time. The chain is built from TRBV23-1 and TRBJ1-2, with a weak D call TRBD1 (5 bases). TRBV23-1 is flagged as an ORF with uncertain function. The CDR3 is 14 amino acids. The V end lost 3 bases, the J end lost 6 bases, and 14 bases lay between the germline ends. CDR3 coding DNA: TGCGCCAGCAGTCACCCGAAGGGGAAAGATGGCTACACCTTC. This encodes CASSHPKGKDGYTF.

The CDR3 DNA sequence: TGTGCCAGCAGCTTAGCGTCCGATGAGCAGTTCTTC. This encodes CASSLASDEQFF. The genes are TRBV7-6 and TRBJ2-1; D remains unclear. The CDR3 is 12 amino acids. V was cut by 0 bases and J by 8 bases, with 5 bases left in between. Germline CDR1 SGHVS, CDR2 FNYEAQ.

The rearrangement joins TRBV6-5 to TRBJ1-1, with 7 bases fitting TRBD1. Germline V gene sequence: CDR1 MNHEY, CDR2 SVGAGI. V lost 6 bases, J lost 0 bases, and 4 bases stayed unmatched. This CDR3 has 14 residues. The CDR3 DNA follows: TGTGCCAGCAGGTACAGGGGCATGAACACTGAAGCTTTCTTT. This translates into CASRYRGMNTEAFF.

The CDR3 sequence is CASSPGLAGLNIQYF. The CDR3 DNA reads TGTGCCAGCAGTCCAGGACTAGCGGGGCTAAACATTCAGTACTTC. The V call is TRBV3-1 (or the pseudogene TRBV3-2), the J call TRBJ2-4; 12 bases are a match to TRBD2. Germline CDR1 is LGHDT and CDR2 is YNNKEL (reference sequence). CDR3 length: 15 residues. V was clipped by 6 bases and J by 6 bases; unmatched bases: 6.

This rearrangement joins TRBV7-2 to TRBJ1-2, with D tentatively TRBD1 (6 bases). CDR3 length: 13 residues. Germline V gene lookup returns CDR1 SGHTA and CDR2 FQGNSA. V lost 5 bases and J 8 bases, leaving 15 bases between the germline ends. CDR3 sequence: CASSAWDIGGYTF. DNA of the CDR3: TGTGCCAGCAGCGCGTGGGACATTGGAGGCTACACCTTC.

This clone has just a few counts. The chain has TRBV7-6 and TRBJ1-2, with D hard to call. The CDR3 contains 13 residues. Germline lookup yields CDR1 SGHVS and CDR2 FNYEAQ. With 1 base removed from V and 3 bases from J, the gap between germline ends came to 6 bases. CDR3 loop: CASSLGPDYGYTF. The DNA for the CDR3 is TGTGCCAGCAGCTTAGGACCAGACTATGGCTACACCTTC.

The rearrangement joins TRBV6-5 to TRBJ1-1; weak D call: TRBD1 (6 bases). Per germline, CDR1 MNHEY and CDR2 SVGAGI. CDR3 size: 12 residues. V was clipped by 9 bases and J by 10 bases, with 18 bases between them. The CDR3 spells CASSRRGGGAFF. The CDR3 DNA is TGTGCCAGTTCCCGGAGAGGGGGAGGAGCTTTCTTT.

The chain employs TRBV9 and TRBJ1-1; the D is unclear. The CDR3 is made up of 15 amino acids. With 0 bases removed from V and 4 bases from J, the gap between germline ends came to 13 bases. Per germline, CDR1 SGDLS and CDR2 YYNGEE. This CDR3 reads CASSVDWGGGTEAFF. The DNA of the CDR3 is TGTGCCAGCAGCGTAGATTGGGGTGGAGGCACTGAAGCTTTCTTT.

The genes are TRBV3-1 (or the pseudogene TRBV3-2) and TRBJ1-3; D ambiguous. V lost 0 bases to trimming and J lost 1 base, with 7 bases between them. The CDR3 length is 15 residues. From germline, CDR1 is LGHDT and CDR2 YNNKEL (reference sequence). The CDR3, as DNA: TGTGCCAGCAGCCAAGAGAGCGTATCTGGAAACACCATATATTTT. Protein product: CASSQESVSGNTIYF.

The table lists this clone with a few counts. The rearrangement joins TRBV28 to TRBJ1-4; weak D call: TRBD1 (5 bases). Trimming cost V 7 bases and J 6 bases, with 12 bases left between them. Per the germline V gene, CDR1 is MDHEN and CDR2 is SYDVKM. The CDR3 spans 13 residues. The CDR3 nucleotides are TGTGCCAGCAAGCGAGACAGACATGAAAAACTGTTTTTT. This encodes CASKRDRHEKLFF.

This clone was seen once. The chain couples TRBV10-3 to TRBJ1-1, with D maybe TRBD1 (5 bases). Germline CDR1 ENHRY, CDR2 SYGVKD. The CDR3 is 15 residues long. The V end lost 6 bases, the J end lost 4 bases, and 18 bases lay between the germline ends. CDR3 sequence: CAISPFSRESTEAFF. The CDR3, as DNA: TGTGCCATCAGCCCATTCTCCAGGGAGAGCACTGAAGCTTTCTTT.

CDR3 in amino acids: CASSFTGGPTGELFF. The DNA for the CDR3 is TGTGCCAGCAGCTTTACGGGCGGACCCACCGGGGAGCTGTTTTTT. The V gene is TRBV5-6, the J gene TRBJ2-2; D unclear. The CDR3 sequence is 15 residues long. Per germline, CDR1 SGHDT and CDR2 YYEEEE. V was trimmed by 2 bases and J by 4 bases, leaving 12 bases between them.

The chain couples TRBV20-1 to TRBJ2-7; D assignment may be TRBD1 or TRBD2 (5 bases each). CDR3 length: 15 residues. CDR1 and CDR2 (germline): DFQATT, SNEGSKA (reference sequence). V dropped 3 bases and J dropped 1 base, with 16 bases sitting between them. The CDR3 loop is CSASTGTEISYEQYF. The CDR3 nucleotides are TGCAGTGCTAGTACCGGGACGGAGATTTCCTACGAGCAGTACTTC.

This clone was observed a few times. This sequence joins TRBV5-4 and TRBJ1-5; no clear D gene. The CDR3 consists of 14 residues. Trimming took 1 base from V and 4 from J, leaving 9 bases between them. Germline CDR1 and CDR2: SGHNT and YYREEE (reference sequence). CDR3 nucleotide sequence: TGTGCCAGCAGCTTGCCGGGAGCTAATCAGCCCCAGCATTTT. Translation: CASSLPGANQPQHF.

V and J are TRBV4-3 and TRBJ2-5, with unresolved D. Germline-derived CDR1 and CDR2 are LGHNA and YSLEER. V gave up 0 bases and J gave up 5 bases, with 7 bases separating them. The CDR3 runs 13 residues. The CDR3 here is CASSQDRWETQYF. CDR3 nucleotides: TGCGCCAGCAGCCAAGATCGGTGGGAGACCCAGTACTTC.

This clone was observed a handful of times. This specimen includes other DNA sequences encoding the same CDR3. The chain joins TRBV5-5 to TRBJ1-3; no clear D. The germline V gene has CDR1 SGHKS and CDR2 YYEKEE (reference sequence). Trimming removed 2 bases from V and 4 bases from J, with 7 bases in between. There are 13 residues in the CDR3. CDR3 bases: TGTGCCAGCAGCTTTAACTCAGGAAACACCATATATTTT. It encodes CASSFNSGNTIYF.